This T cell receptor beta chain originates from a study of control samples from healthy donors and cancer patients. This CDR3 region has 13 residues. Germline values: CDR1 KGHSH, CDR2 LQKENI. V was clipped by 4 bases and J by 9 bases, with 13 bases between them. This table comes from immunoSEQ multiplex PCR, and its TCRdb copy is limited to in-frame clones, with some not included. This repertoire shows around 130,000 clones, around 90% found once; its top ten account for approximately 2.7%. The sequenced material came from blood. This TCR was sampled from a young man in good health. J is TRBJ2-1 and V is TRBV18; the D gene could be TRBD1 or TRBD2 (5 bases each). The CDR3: CASSQGSTGEQFF. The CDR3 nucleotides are TGTGCCAGCTCACAGGGGAGCACCGGTGAGCAGTTCTTC.